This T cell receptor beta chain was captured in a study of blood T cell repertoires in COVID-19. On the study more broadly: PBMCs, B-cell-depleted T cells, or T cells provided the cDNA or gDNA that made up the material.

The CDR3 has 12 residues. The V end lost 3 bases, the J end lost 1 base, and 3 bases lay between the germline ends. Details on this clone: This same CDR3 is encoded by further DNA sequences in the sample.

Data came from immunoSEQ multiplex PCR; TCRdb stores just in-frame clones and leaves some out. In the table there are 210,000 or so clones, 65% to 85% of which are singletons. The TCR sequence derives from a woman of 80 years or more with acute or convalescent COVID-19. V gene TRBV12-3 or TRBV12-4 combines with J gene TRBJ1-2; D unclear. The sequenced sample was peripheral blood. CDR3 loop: CASSFSNYGYTF. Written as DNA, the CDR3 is TGTGCCAGCAGTTTTAGTAACTATGGCTACACCTTC.